Below are 24 T cell receptor beta chains sequenced from a single sample in a study of CD8+ T cells in alopecia areata (dated by TCRdb to the late 2010s). The treatment or condition label for this specimen denotes: oral pan-JAK inhibitor, 5-10 mg twice daily. Library preparation used the immunoSEQ multiplex PCR assay. To provide template for TCR sequencing, every sample had RNA extracted and reverse transcribed into cDNA. Sourced from immuneACCESS, this table was stored by TCRdb with only in-frame sequences that have V and J called. A share of the clones is absent; for the studies checked, an unresolved V gene accounts for under half, and the remainder has no known explanation. The sample table contains approximately 65,000 clones; only one count was recorded for about 43% of them. Together, the top ten hold 20% of the sample. The sequencing here drew on CD8+ T cells sorted from blood, taken at approximately week 36, from a patient treated with tofacitinib. The receptors derive from a human donor with alopecia areata.

This clone was seen more than once but under ten times. The chain combines TRBV5-1 with TRBJ2-7; weak D call: TRBD2 (5 bases). This CDR3 is built from 14 residues. Looked up from germline, CDR1 is SGHRS and CDR2 is YFSETQ. V was shortened by 3 bases and J by 4 bases, with 14 bases between the two germline ends. CDR3 sequence reads: CASSSSGDLYEQYF. The CDR3 nucleotides read TGCGCCAGCAGCTCCTCCGGGGATCTATACGAGCAGTACTTC. The full variable domain, with the rest looked up from reference TRBV5-1 and TRBJ2-7, is KAGVTQTPRYLIKTRGQQVTLSCSPISGHRSVSWYQQTPGQGLQFLFEYFSETQRNKGNFPGRFSGRQFSNSRSEMNVSTLELGDSALYLCASSSSGDLYEQYFGPGTRLTVT.

The genes are TRBV29-1 and TRBJ2-7, with TRBD2 as a possible D gene (6 bases). With 4 bases removed from V and 3 bases from J, the gap between germline ends came to 25 bases. CDR3 length: 17 amino acids. CDR1 SQVTM and CDR2 ANQGSEA come from the germline V gene. The CDR3 DNA reads TGCAGCGTTGCCGCAGGCCACCGGAGGGACGATGTCTACGAGCAGTACTTC. It codes for CSVAAGHRRDDVYEQYF.

This CDR3 is CAWYSIGYTF. CDR3 coding DNA: TGTGCCTGGTACTCGATAGGCTACACCTTC. This chain joins TRBV30 and TRBJ1-2; D ambiguous. The CDR3 runs 10 residues. In germline, CDR1 is GTSNPN, CDR2 SVGIG (reference sequence). The V and J ends lost 5 bases and 8 bases respectively, with 9 bases between them.

This clone showed up just a few times. The rearrangement joins TRBV28 to TRBJ2-7; 7 nucleotides line up with TRBD1. Germline V gives CDR1 MDHEN, CDR2 SYDVKM. The CDR3 is 14 amino acids. V shed 5 bases and J 0 bases; nucleotides not matched to a gene: 4. CDR3 protein: CASSLRDSSYEQYF. The CDR3 DNA follows: TGTGCCAGCAGTCTCCGGGACAGCTCCTACGAGCAGTACTTC.

This clone was recorded a few times. This chain joins TRBV19 and TRBJ1-2; no definite D call. Trimming stripped 3 bases from V and 3 bases from J, with 11 bases between. Germline-derived CDR1 and CDR2 are LNHDA and SQIVND (reference sequence). This CDR3 is 14 amino acids long. The CDR3 protein is CASSIPSLDYGYTF. CDR3 in DNA: TGTGCCAGTAGTATTCCCTCGCTGGACTATGGCTACACCTTC.

This clone was seen a few times. The chain recombines TRBV29-1 with TRBJ1-5, with D possibly TRBD1 on 5 matching bases. Trimming removed 4 bases from V and 4 bases from J, with 11 bases in between. This CDR3 has 13 amino acids. Germline V gene sequence: CDR1 SQVTM, CDR2 ANQGSEA. The CDR3 reads CSVVQGLNQPQHF. In DNA, the CDR3 is TGCAGCGTTGTCCAGGGTCTTAATCAGCCCCAGCATTTT. Full variable domain (rest looked up from reference TRBV29-1 and TRBJ1-5): SAVISQKPSRDICQRGTSLTIQCQVDSQVTMMFWYRQQPGQSLTLIATANQGSEATYESGFVIDKFPISRPNLTFSTLTVSNMSPEDSSIYLCSVVQGLNQPQHFGDGTRLSIL.

The J gene is TRBJ2-2, the V gene TRBV29-1; tentatively, D is TRBD1 (5 bases). V was pared by 7 bases and J by 4 bases, with 10 bases between. The CDR3 consists of 12 residues. Looked up from germline, CDR1 is SQVTM and CDR2 is ANQGSEA. CDR3 nucleotides: TGCAGCGGACTTAGGGGCACCGGGGAGCTGTTTTTT. Translated, it gives CSGLRGTGELFF.

A few counts support this clone. V usage is TRBV30 and J usage is TRBJ1-5; D might be TRBD1 (5 bases). Germline-derived CDR1 and CDR2 are GTSNPN and SVGIG (reference sequence). The CDR3 extends over 13 amino acids. Trimming took off 4 bases at V and 7 bases at J, with 14 bases between the two ends. CDR3 coding DNA: TGTGCCTGGACCATGGGGGGGAGGCAGCCCCAGCATTTT. Translated: CAWTMGGRQPQHF.

This clone was recorded a few times. The chain links TRBV28 to TRBJ2-7; 7 bases map to TRBD2. V trimming: 7 bases; J trimming: 0 bases; junction bases outside the gene matches: 12. Per the germline V gene, CDR1 is MDHEN and CDR2 is SYDVKM. The CDR3 totals 16 residues. CDR3 protein: CASTLLGGSVSYEQYF. Here the CDR3 DNA reads TGTGCCAGCACCCTTCTGGGCGGGAGCGTCTCCTACGAGCAGTACTTC. Looking up the rest from reference TRBV28 and TRBJ2-7 gives the full variable domain: DVKVTQSSRYLVKRTGEKVFLECVQDMDHENMFWYRQDPGLGLRLIYFSYDVKMKEKGDIPEGYSVSREKKERFSLILESASTNQTSMYLCASTLLGGSVSYEQYFGPGTRLTVT.

This clone has only a few counts. The chain recombines TRBV30 with TRBJ2-1; D unclear. CDR3 length equals 13 residues. Per germline, CDR1 GTSNPN and CDR2 SVGIG (reference sequence). V lost 0 bases to trimming and J lost 4 bases, with 7 bases between them. CDR3 region: CAWSVTVYNEQFF. CDR3 nucleotides: TGTGCCTGGAGTGTCACAGTTTACAATGAGCAGTTCTTC.

The gene calls are TRBV19 and TRBJ2-7; a weak D match, TRBD2 (6 bases). The germline V and J ends were trimmed by 9 bases and 3 bases, with 6 bases remaining between them. Germline loops: CDR1 LNHDA, CDR2 SQIVND (reference sequence). The CDR3 runs 10 residues. CDR3 loop: CASGSYEQYF. The CDR3 coding sequence is TGTGCCAGCGGGAGCTACGAGCAGTACTTC.

This chain connects TRBV6-1 to TRBJ2-1; D is unclear. Germline V gives CDR1 MNHNS, CDR2 SASEGT. V gave up 0 bases and J gave up 11 bases, with 23 bases separating them. CDR3 size: 17 residues. The CDR3 protein is CASSEARFETPAPKQFF. CDR3 DNA sequence: TGTGCCAGCAGTGAAGCCCGGTTTGAGACGCCGGCGCCCAAGCAGTTCTTC.

V usage is TRBV11-2 and J usage is TRBJ2-5; possibly TRBD1 for D (5 bases). The CDR3 is 15 amino acids. Germline V CDR1 and CDR2: SGHAT, FQNNGV. V was trimmed by 0 bases and J by 4 bases, leaving 12 bases between them. CDR3 DNA: TGTGCCAGCAGCTTAGAAATGGGGCCGGGAGAGACCCAGTACTTC. Residues: CASSLEMGPGETQYF. The full variable domain, in which reference TRBV11-2 and TRBJ2-5 provide the parts outside the CDR3, is EAGVAQSPRYKIIEKRQSVAFWCNPISGHATLYWYQQILGQGPKLLIQFQNNGVVDDSQLPKDRFSAERLKGVDSTLKIQPAKLEDSAVYLCASSLEMGPGETQYFGPGTRLLVL.

This chain joins TRBV9 and TRBJ2-3; either TRBD1 or TRBD2 may fit D (5 bases each). The CDR3 loop spans 15 amino acids. CDR1 is SGDLS, CDR2 YYNGEE, per germline. The V end lost 3 bases, the J end lost 3 bases, and 14 bases lay between the germline ends. This CDR3 is CASSEGDGLTDTQYF. The DNA of the CDR3 is TGTGCCAGCAGCGAAGGGGACGGATTAACAGATACGCAGTATTTT.

Remarks on this clone: A read error may account for a junction end that differs from germline. The genes are TRBV2 and TRBJ2-5; possible D gene TRBD2, 6 bases. CDR3 length: 12 residues. Germline loops: CDR1 SNHLY, CDR2 FYNNEI. The CDR3, as DNA: TGCGGGGGACCTAAAGCGGGAGAGACCCAGTACTTC. Protein product: CGGPKAGETQYF.

Many counts were recorded for this clone. This chain connects TRBV7-9 to TRBJ2-1; a weak D match, TRBD2 (6 bases). Germline values: CDR1 SEHNR, CDR2 FQNEAQ (reference sequence). V was shortened by 0 bases and J by 6 bases, with 6 bases between the two germline ends. The CDR3 contains 13 residues. The CDR3 spells CASSLATSNEQFF. The CDR3 DNA reads as TGTGCCAGCAGCTTAGCGACTAGCAATGAGCAGTTCTTC.

The rearrangement uses TRBV5-5 and TRBJ2-2; 12 nucleotides line up with TRBD2. V dropped 5 bases and J dropped 0; count of bases not matched to a gene: 5. The germline V gene encodes CDR1 SGHKS and CDR2 YYEKEE (reference sequence). The CDR3 totals 17 residues. This CDR3 is CASRPLAGGPNTGELFF. CDR3 in DNA: TGTGCCAGCAGACCTCTAGCGGGAGGGCCGAACACCGGGGAGCTGTTTTTT.

This clone was detected only a few times. CDR3: CASSFKAYYGYTF. CDR3 nucleotides: TGTGCCAGCAGCTTCAAGGCTTACTATGGCTACACCTTC. This chain links TRBV11-2 with TRBJ1-2; no firm D call. Trimming took 3 bases from V and 3 from J, leaving 8 bases between them. The germline V gene has CDR1 SGHAT and CDR2 FQNNGV. CDR3 size: 13 residues.

J is TRBJ2-7 and V is TRBV27; 10 positions match TRBD1. The V gene end was trimmed by 6 bases and the J gene end by 3 bases; junction bases not matched to a gene: 8. The CDR3 consists of 15 residues. The V gene's germline CDR1 is MNHEY and CDR2 SMNVEV (reference sequence). The CDR3, as DNA: TGTGCCAGCAGCTCGACAGGGGGCCCCCTCTACGAGCAGTACTTC. It translates to CASSSTGGPLYEQYF.

The CDR3 region is CSLLGGTGELFF. Here the CDR3 DNA reads TGCAGTCTACTCGGGGGAACCGGGGAGCTGTTTTTT. The rearrangement uses TRBV29-1 and TRBJ2-2; perhaps TRBD2 as D (6 bases). The CDR3 has 12 amino acids. CDR1 SQVTM and CDR2 ANQGSEA come from the germline V gene.

The genes are TRBV25-1 and TRBJ2-5; 7 nucleotides align to TRBD2. V was clipped by 4 bases and J by 10 bases; unmatched bases: 6. Germline CDR1 and CDR2: MGHDK and SYGVNS. The CDR3 contains 12 residues. CDR3 nucleotide sequence: TGTGCCAGCAGTGGTCAGGGAGGGGACCAGTACTTC. Translated: CASSGQGGDQYF.

Only a few counts were recorded for this clone. V is TRBV7-9 and J is TRBJ2-7; the D is unclear. V gave up 2 bases and J gave up 2 bases, with 22 bases separating them. Germline V gene lookup returns CDR1 SEHNR and CDR2 FQNEAQ (reference sequence). The CDR3 covers 18 residues. The CDR3 reads CASSLFVSSMATTYEQYF. Here the CDR3 DNA reads TGTGCCAGCAGCTTATTCGTATCTTCCATGGCGACGACCTACGAGCAGTACTTC. The whole variable domain, remainder taken from reference TRBV7-9 and TRBJ2-7, is DTGVSQNPRHKITKRGQNVTFRCDPISEHNRLYWYRQTLGQGPEFLTYFQNEAQLEKSRLLSDRFSAERPKGSFSTLEIQRTEQGDSAMYLCASSLFVSSMATTYEQYFGPGTRLTVT.

A word on this clone: The identical CDR3 is also encoded by other nucleotide sequences in the sample. The chain couples TRBV9 to TRBJ2-2; D ambiguous. The CDR3 is 12 amino acids. V was shortened by 4 bases and J by 0 bases, with 1 base between the two germline ends. The V gene's germline CDR1 is SGDLS and CDR2 YYNGEE. The CDR3 spells CASSSNTGELFF. CDR3 DNA sequence: TGTGCCAGCAGCTCGAACACCGGGGAGCTGTTTTTT. The full variable domain, with the rest looked up from reference TRBV9 and TRBJ2-2, is DSGVTQTPKHLITATGQRVTLRCSPRSGDLSVYWYQQSLDQGLQFLIQYYNGEERAKGNILERFSAQQFPDLHSELNLSSLELGDSALYFCASSSNTGELFFGEGSRLTVL.

This rearrangement joins TRBV5-1 to TRBJ2-7; the match to TRBD1 covers 8 bases. The germline gives CDR1 SGHRS, CDR2 YFSETQ. Germline trimming cut 9 bases from V and 3 bases from J; bases unmatched to any gene: 5. The CDR3 consists of 12 residues. The CDR3 is CATQGDGYEQYF. For the CDR3, the DNA is TGCGCCACACAGGGGGACGGCTACGAGCAGTACTTC.